A single sample is the source of the 7 T cell receptor beta chains below, sequenced in a study of T cells in Graves' hyperthyroidism and ophthalmopathy. RNA transcripts gave rise to amplified TCR beta CDR3 regions. TCR CDR3 regions were first amplified by RT-PCR with HTBI primers. MiXCR was run by TCRdb on the multiplex PCR reads, yielding one entry per CDR3 protein. The table shows 360,000 or so distinct CDR3 sequences, with roughly 15% occurring only once. Sequences were obtained from blood. The receptors shown here come from a woman in her sixties with Graves' ophthalmopathy.

This clonotype was found many times. The chain has TRBV20-1 and TRBJ1-6; a possible D gene is TRBD1 (5 bases). Trimming cost V 4 bases and J 5 bases, with 15 bases left between them. Germline CDR1 is DFQATT and CDR2 is SNEGSKA (reference sequence). The CDR3 extends over 15 amino acids. CDR3 sequence: CSAKGTGRNNSPLHF. The CDR3 DNA reads TGCAGTGCTAAGGGGACGGGGCGGAATAATTCACCCCTCCACTTT.

In its sample, this clonotype was seen a few times. The V call is TRBV28, the J call TRBJ2-7; 7 bases fit TRBD1. With 7 bases clipped from V and 6 bases from J, the junction kept 6 bases outside the gene matches. Germline values: CDR1 MDHEN, CDR2 SYDVKM. The CDR3 runs 12 residues. CDR3 sequence (DNA): TGTGCCAGCACCACCAACAGGGGCGAGCAGTACTTC. Protein sequence: CASTTNRGEQYF.

The chain combines TRBV7-2 with TRBJ1-4; D may be TRBD1 (5 bases). Looked up from germline, CDR1 is SGHTA and CDR2 is FQGNSA. This CDR3 comprises 14 residues. With 6 bases removed from V and 0 bases from J, the gap between germline ends came to 8 bases. Here the CDR3 DNA reads TGTGCCAGCAGTCCAGGGACAACTAATGAAAAACTGTTTTTT. This gives the protein CASSPGTTNEKLFF. The whole variable domain, remainder taken from reference TRBV7-2 and TRBJ1-4, is GAGVSQSPSNKVTEKGKDVELRCDPISGHTALYWYRQSLGQGLEFLIYFQGNSAPDKSGLPSDRFSAERTGGSVSTLTIQRTQQEDSAVYLCASSPGTTNEKLFFGSGTQLSVL.

The rearrangement joins TRBV7-2 to TRBJ1-3; D is unresolved. The CDR3 covers 16 residues. Trimming left V 1 base short and J 0 bases short, with 10 bases between. The germline CDR1 and CDR2 sequences are SGHTA and FQGNSA. CDR3 sequence (DNA): TGTGCCAGCAGCTTAGGTTCAAGGCACTCTGGAAACACCATATATTTT. It translates to CASSLGSRHSGNTIYF.

At least ten counts were recorded for this clonotype. The chain joins TRBV2 to TRBJ1-6; D is perhaps TRBD1 (5 bases). The V and J ends lost 3 bases and 5 bases respectively, with 23 bases between them. The CDR3 contains 19 residues. Germline assignment: CDR1 SNHLY and CDR2 FYNNEI. The CDR3 DNA follows: TGTGCCAGCAGTGATCTGCTCGGTGGGGCCGCGGTGAATAATTCACCCCTCCACTTT. This codes for CASSDLLGGAAVNNSPLHF.

V usage is TRBV29-1 and J usage is TRBJ2-5, with 7 bases matching TRBD2. V was pared by 4 bases and J by 1 base, with 6 bases of the junction left unmatched. Germline assignment: CDR1 SQVTM and CDR2 ANQGSEA. The CDR3 covers 14 residues. CDR3 bases: TGCAGCGTTGCCGGCGGGAGAGGCCAAGAGACCCAGTACTTC. Its protein is CSVAGGRGQETQYF.

This clonotype was observed a few times. V is TRBV6-1 and J is TRBJ2-5; 8 nucleotides agree with TRBD1. The germline V gene encodes CDR1 MNHNS and CDR2 SASEGT. The CDR3 runs to 15 residues. The V and J ends lost 6 bases and 6 bases, in that order; junction bases with no gene match: 12. CDR3 nucleotides: TGTGCCAGCAGACCCGGACAGGGTGCCGGGAAGACCCAGTACTTC. It translates to CASRPGQGAGKTQYF.